Presented here are 24 T cell receptor beta chains from one specimen sequenced in a study of T cell changes during pregnancy in multiple sclerosis. TCRdb's copy holds only in-frame clones and misses some; the assay was immunoSEQ multiplex PCR. This table has tens of thousands of clones, 85% to 95% appearing once. The source material was CD8+ T cells from peripheral blood mononuclear cells, sampled in the third trimester of pregnancy. The receptors here all came from a female donor with multiple sclerosis, enrolled in a pregnancy study.

The V and J genes are TRBV7-9 and TRBJ2-7; 16 nucleotides match TRBD2. Trimming cost V 3 bases and J 6 bases; bases outside gene matches: 5. The CDR3 covers 16 residues. CDR1 is SEHNR, CDR2 FQNEAQ, per germline (reference sequence). For the CDR3, the DNA is TGTGCCAGCAGCTTGGGACTAGCGGGAGGGCTAATCGAGCAGTACTTC. Protein: CASSLGLAGGLIEQYF.

The gene calls are TRBV29-1 and TRBJ2-7; 10 positions agree with TRBD1. CDR1 is SQVTM and CDR2 is ANQGSEA in the germline V gene. CDR3 length: 13 residues. Trimming cost V 2 bases and J 4 bases; bases outside gene matches: 2. The CDR3 coding sequence is TGCAGCGTTGAATCGGGACAGGGGTACGAGCAGTACTTC. It codes for CSVESGQGYEQYF.

CDR3 residues: CAISDPDRGMPYEQYF. CDR3 nucleotide sequence: TGTGCCATCAGTGATCCGGACAGGGGGATGCCTTACGAGCAGTACTTC. The rearrangement joins TRBV10-3 to TRBJ2-7, with TRBD1 matching over 10 bases. Unmatched junction bases numbered 9, after V lost 3 bases and J lost 4 bases. The germline gives CDR1 ENHRY, CDR2 SYGVKD. The CDR3 contains 16 residues.

J is TRBJ2-1 and V is TRBV4-3; 10 bases are shared with TRBD2. After removal of 1 base from V and 4 bases from J, the junction contained 4 bases not matched to a gene. The CDR3 is 16 residues long. Germline loops: CDR1 LGHNA, CDR2 YSLEER. The CDR3 bases are TGCGCCAGCAGCCAAGTTAGGACTAGCGGTTACAATGAGCAGTTCTTC. The encoded protein is CASSQVRTSGYNEQFF.

This chain links TRBV7-6 with TRBJ1-2; no firm D call. Trimming removed 5 bases from V and 4 bases from J, with 8 bases in between. The CDR3 sequence is 12 residues long. The germline gives CDR1 SGHVS, CDR2 FNYEAQ. The DNA for the CDR3 is TGTGCCAGCAGCGATGGCACCTATGGCTACACCTTC. The encoded protein is CASSDGTYGYTF. The complete variable domain, with remaining parts taken from reference TRBV7-6 and TRBJ1-2, reads GAGVSQSPRYKVTKRGQDVALRCDPISGHVSLYWYRQALGQGPEFLTYFNYEAQQDKSGLPNDRFSAERPEGSISTLTIQRTEQRDSAMYRCASSDGTYGYTFGSGTRLTVV.

This chain uses TRBV7-7 with TRBJ2-2; TRBD2 matches 7 bases. The CDR3 contains 13 residues. V was clipped by 8 bases and J by 5 bases; unmatched bases: 5. CDR1 is SSHAT, CDR2 FNYEAQ, per germline (reference sequence). CDR3 region: CASGEGWTGELFF. The CDR3 DNA reads TGTGCCAGCGGGGAGGGATGGACCGGGGAGCTGTTTTTT.

The V call is TRBV5-6, the J call TRBJ2-3; unclear D gene. Looked up from germline, CDR1 is SGHDT and CDR2 is YYEEEE. V lost 3 bases, J lost 6 bases, and 14 bases lay in between. CDR3 length equals 14 residues. For the CDR3, the DNA is TGTGCCAGCAGCTGGTCCGGGTTCCCCGATACGCAGTATTTT. Residues: CASSWSGFPDTQYF.

J is TRBJ2-7 and V is TRBV27; 12 bases agree with TRBD1. From germline, CDR1 is MNHEY and CDR2 SMNVEV (reference sequence). CDR3 length equals 15 residues. V was clipped by 5 bases and J by 3 bases; unmatched bases: 5. CDR3 protein: CASSLGQGAFYEQYF. The CDR3 DNA sequence: TGTGCCAGCAGTCTGGGACAGGGGGCGTTCTACGAGCAGTACTTC.

The genes are TRBV10-2 and TRBJ2-7, with D unresolved. Germline CDR1 and CDR2: WSHSY and SAAADI. The CDR3 totals 13 residues. The V gene lost 4 bases and the J gene lost 3 bases, with 10 bases spanning the gap. CDR3 sequence (DNA): TGCGCCAGCAGTGTCGACACCAGCTACGAGCAGTACTTC. Protein: CASSVDTSYEQYF.

V and J are TRBV10-3 and TRBJ1-5; D may be TRBD1 (5 bases). Trimming removed 2 bases at V and 2 bases at J, with 13 bases between. The CDR3 loop spans 16 amino acids. Germline V gives CDR1 ENHRY, CDR2 SYGVKD. The CDR3 region has the DNA TGTGCCATCAGTGAGGAGGGGAGGAGGGGCAATCAGCCCCAGCATTTT. Its protein is CAISEEGRRGNQPQHF.

This rearrangement joins TRBV9 to TRBJ2-1, with 8 bases fitting TRBD2. This CDR3 comprises 15 residues. V gave up 4 bases and J gave up 0 bases; unmatched junction bases: 3. Per the germline V gene, CDR1 is SGDLS and CDR2 is YYNGEE. CDR3 region: CASSPAGGSYNEQFF. The CDR3 nucleotides read TGTGCCAGCAGCCCGGCGGGAGGCTCCTACAATGAGCAGTTCTTC.

The chain couples TRBV4-2 to TRBJ2-2; unclear D gene. There are 14 residues in the CDR3. Deletions cut 1 base from V and 4 bases from J, with 7 bases between. Germline V lookup: CDR1 LGHNA, CDR2 YNFKEQ. The CDR3 spells CASSQVRSTGELFF. For the CDR3, the DNA is TGTGCCAGCAGCCAAGTACGGAGCACCGGGGAGCTGTTTTTT.

V and J are TRBV9 and TRBJ1-1, with 9 bases lining up with TRBD1. The CDR3 contains 19 residues. Per germline, CDR1 SGDLS and CDR2 YYNGEE. Unmatched junction bases numbered 16, after V lost 3 bases and J lost 1 base. CDR3 in amino acids: CASSELPGQGLEANTEAFF. CDR3 DNA sequence: TGTGCCAGCAGCGAGTTACCGGGACAGGGTTTAGAGGCGAACACTGAAGCTTTCTTT.

The CDR3 sequence is CASSSPPLVLYNEQFF. The CDR3 region has the DNA TGTGCCAGCAGCTCGCCCCCCCTAGTCTTGTACAATGAGCAGTTCTTC. This chain connects TRBV7-9 to TRBJ2-1; D remains ambiguous. This CDR3 region has 16 residues. Trimming shortened V by 4 bases and J by 4 bases, and 17 bases separated the two germline ends. The V gene's germline CDR1 is SEHNR and CDR2 FQNEAQ (reference sequence).

V usage is TRBV9 and J usage is TRBJ2-2; TRBD2 aligns across 7 bases. The CDR3 runs to 16 residues. The germline V gene has CDR1 SGDLS and CDR2 YYNGEE. The V segment lost 4 bases and the J segment 6 bases; nucleotides outside the gene matches: 12. Here the CDR3 reads CASSIRDYDGPGELFF. The CDR3 DNA sequence: TGTGCCAGCAGCATCCGGGACTACGACGGCCCCGGGGAGCTGTTTTTT.

The rearrangement joins TRBV7-9 to TRBJ2-7, with a possible D match to TRBD2 (6 bases). Germline loops: CDR1 SEHNR, CDR2 FQNEAQ (reference sequence). The V end was cut by 2 bases, the J end by 3 bases, with 14 bases between. The CDR3 is 15 amino acids. The CDR3 sequence: CASSLWEEGFYEQYF. The CDR3 DNA sequence: TGTGCCAGCAGCTTATGGGAGGAGGGATTCTACGAGCAGTACTTC.

The chain recombines TRBV30 with TRBJ1-5; tentatively, D is TRBD1 (5 bases). V was clipped by 0 bases and J by 4 bases, with 13 bases between them. Germline V gene sequence: CDR1 GTSNPN, CDR2 SVGIG (reference sequence). This CDR3 comprises 15 residues. As DNA, the CDR3 is TGTGCCTGGAGTGTACGTTGGGGCAAAAATCAGCCCCAGCATTTT. As protein: CAWSVRWGKNQPQHF.

The rearrangement joins TRBV2 to TRBJ2-7; 11 bases fit TRBD2. The J segment lost 6 bases and the V segment lost 0 bases, leaving 10 bases of the junction unmatched. This CDR3 is built from 17 residues. Germline CDR1 reads SNHLY; CDR2 reads FYNNEI. Here the CDR3 reads CASSEASTSGIRLEQYF. The CDR3 nucleotides read TGTGCCAGCAGTGAAGCGTCGACTAGCGGGATACGACTCGAGCAGTACTTC.

V usage is TRBV28 and J usage is TRBJ2-3; the match to TRBD1 covers 12 bases. This CDR3 has 17 amino acids. CDR1 and CDR2 from the germline V gene are MDHEN and SYDVKM. The V segment lost 6 bases and the J segment 4 bases; nucleotides outside the gene matches: 11. CDR3 bases: TGTGCCAGCAGCCGGACCGGCCGGGACAGGGGGCCAGATACGCAGTATTTT. This translates into CASSRTGRDRGPDTQYF.

About this clone: Other DNA sequences in this sample translate to the same CDR3. The chain recombines TRBV19 with TRBJ2-2; D is possibly TRBD2 (5 bases). This CDR3 spans 14 amino acids. Between the trimmed V and J ends, which lost 3 bases and 2 bases, there was a span of 7 bases. Germline V gives CDR1 LNHDA, CDR2 SQIVND (reference sequence). The CDR3 bases are TGTGCCAGTAGTATTTCGGGAAACACCGGGGAGCTGTTTTTT. Amino acids: CASSISGNTGELFF.

This sequence joins TRBV4-3 and TRBJ2-3; D unresolved. V lost 3 bases and J lost 3, with 4 bases in between. The CDR3 runs 12 residues. The germline V gene has CDR1 LGHNA and CDR2 YSLEER. DNA for the CDR3: TGCGCCAGCAGCCATCTTACAGATACGCAGTATTTT. Translating it yields CASSHLTDTQYF.

J is TRBJ1-4 and V is TRBV13, with 7 bases fitting TRBD1. The CDR3 spans 16 residues. CDR1 and CDR2 (germline): PRHDT, FYEKMQ (reference sequence). Losses at the gene ends were 4 bases for V and 8 bases for J; bases not matched to a gene: 13. In nucleotides, the CDR3 is TGTGCCAGCAGCTCGGTCGACAGGGAAGGGGGAGAAAAACTGTTTTTT. This translates into CASSSVDREGGEKLFF.

This chain connects TRBV30 to TRBJ2-3, with 8 bases identical to TRBD2. V dropped 2 bases and J dropped 2; count of bases not matched to a gene: 6. Germline loops: CDR1 GTSNPN, CDR2 SVGIG (reference sequence). The CDR3 contains 15 residues. CDR3 region: CAWSRGGEDTDTQYF. Written as DNA, the CDR3 is TGTGCCTGGAGTCGGGGGGGCGAGGACACAGATACGCAGTATTTT.

The DNA for the CDR3 is TGTGCCAGCGCCTCCCCTTCAGGGACTAGCGTGACAGATACGCAGTATTTT. Its protein is CASASPSGTSVTDTQYF. The rearrangement links TRBV28 to TRBJ2-3, with 10 bases lining up with TRBD2. CDR3 length: 17 residues. Trimming took 8 bases from V and 3 from J; bases not matched to a gene: 14. Germline V gene lookup returns CDR1 MDHEN and CDR2 SYDVKM.